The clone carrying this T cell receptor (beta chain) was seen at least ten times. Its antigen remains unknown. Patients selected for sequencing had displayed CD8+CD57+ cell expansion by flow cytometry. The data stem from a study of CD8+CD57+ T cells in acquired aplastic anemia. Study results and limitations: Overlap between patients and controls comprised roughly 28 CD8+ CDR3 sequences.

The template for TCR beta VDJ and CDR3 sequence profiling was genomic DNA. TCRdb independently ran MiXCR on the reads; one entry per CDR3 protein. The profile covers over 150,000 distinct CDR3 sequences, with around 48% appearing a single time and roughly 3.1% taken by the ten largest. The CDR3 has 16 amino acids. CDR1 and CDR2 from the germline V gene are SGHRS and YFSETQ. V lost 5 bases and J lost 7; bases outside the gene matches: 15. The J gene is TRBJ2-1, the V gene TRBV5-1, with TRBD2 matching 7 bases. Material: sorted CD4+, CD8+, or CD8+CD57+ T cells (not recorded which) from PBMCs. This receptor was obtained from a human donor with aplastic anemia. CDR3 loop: CASRTHSGGIQNEQFF. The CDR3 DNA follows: TGCGCCAGCAGGACACACTCGGGAGGAATTCAAAATGAGCAGTTCTTC.